Given below is one T cell receptor (beta chain) in context. The antigen this receptor binds is unknown. The record has no base qualities; no much larger clone is one base away. This specimen belongs to a study of shared clonotypes between healthy human individuals (TCRdb year 2020). Regarding the study in general: A couple of women and a few men aged 18 to 49 years were included in the cohort. To increase sequencing depth and limit assay-specific biases, TCR repertoire library preparation and sequencing were carried out by different laboratories using diverse techniques. To estimate repertoire size and how much clonotype sharing occurs between individuals, the study deeply sequenced the blood TCR repertoires of five healthy adults. Per donor, three plates each were used for CD4 naive and CD4 memory, two for CD8 naive, and one for CD8 memory. Between about 0.9 and 9 billion PBMCs per donor were obtained by leukapheresis.

Via the germline V gene (reference sequence), CDR1 is LNHNV and CDR2 YYDKDF. Its CDR3 holds 14 amino acids, cysteine through phenylalanine. Only the CDR3 DNA is retained, 42 bases long and in frame from the first base. Relative to germline, V is missing 1 base and J is missing 6 bases, with 3 bases of the junction outside any gene match. The donors were healthy, HIV-negative adults with no recently reported acute infections or vaccinations. Every donor was a Caucasian adult residing in Nashville, Tennessee, USA. Magnetic negative selection was used to enrich CD4+ T cells, after which naive cells were positively selected on CD45RA and the negative fraction became the memory subset. Blood was obtained by leukapheresis, after which PBMCs were separated by Ficoll-Histopaque density gradient centrifugation and cryopreserved in liquid nitrogen vapor phase. Analytical flow cytometry was used to check the purity and quantity of every magnetically sorted T cell population. From each sorted fraction, genomic DNA was isolated and quantified by UV absorbance on a Nanodrop 2000c.

Using the deep immunoSEQ assay, multiplex PCR amplified TCR CDR3 regions from genomic DNA. Extracted genomic DNA from each cell subset was distributed evenly across all wells of several immunoSEQ 96-well plates, and each plate was treated as a replicate. For sorted subsets, roughly 0.2 ug genomic DNA, equal to tens of thousands of T cell genomes, was loaded into each replicate PCR. The purified libraries were quantified using a Qubit 3.0 fluorometer, sized with a Bioanalyzer 2100, and then quantified again using the KAPA Library Quantification kit. Each immunoSEQ 96-well plate was sequenced on its own single-read 150-cycle Illumina NextSeq 550 flow cell. The study's own analysis went as follows. Because the immunoSEQ output included only junctional sequences and no quality scores, the filtering could not be the same as the filtering used for full-length reads. To assign V/J genes and CDR3, sequences were annotated against IMGT germline references using PyIR, a Python wrapper for IgBLAST v1.9. Reads were removed for weak V/J assignments (E-value above 1e-6), missing CDR3, stop codons, out-of-frame junctions, or ambiguous translated residues. A V3J clonotype was defined by an identical inferred V gene, J gene, and CDR3 amino acid sequence. Percentage overlap between repertoires was calculated by dividing the number of shared unique clonotypes by the size of the smaller repertoire. RTK rarefaction, the Chao1 estimator, and Recon v2.1 estimates of unobserved clonotypes were used to assess repertoire richness. OLGA was used to compute generation probabilities for all TCRbeta clonotypes that the gDNA method yielded from a handful of donors. TCRdb took this table from immuneACCESS and kept in-frame rearrangements with V and J called. Such tables lack part of the clones; where checked against another copy, unresolved V genes explain under half of the gap, and the rest is unexplained. V and J calls and clone size are given by that table; D and trimming were obtained from the DNA. The sample records more than 2,000,000 clones, 80% to 95% of which are singletons. The ten most abundant clones make up about 0.39% of the sample.

Results the study describes overall, beyond this receptor: Clonotypes shared by all four sorted-subset donors showed higher generation probabilities than non-shared clonotypes. Based on pairwise subsampling, the degree of clonotype sharing among donors was expected to be affected by sequencing depth. Larger estimated clonotype richness was generally found for naive subsets than for memory subsets. Only blood was sampled, and tissue TCR repertoires likely differ from those in blood. The genetic and exposure-history diversity represented was limited by the small number of donors. Sharing across several donors was observed for roughly 5% of naive CD4, over 3% of naive CD8, roughly 2.3% of memory CD4, and 0.4% of memory CD8 clonotypes. Rarefaction of sorted-subset datasets indicated incomplete sequencing despite the large sequencing depth.

The clonotype was recovered from a man in his late teens or twenties in good health. Some clones in this sample may be carry-over from other donors' samples. This chain joins TRBV15 to TRBJ2-7, with TRBD1 matching 10 junction bases. Sequencing was done on a sample of naive CD4+ T cells from PBMCs. Reading the label with the study, this specimen's cell subset or site is: CD45RA+ positively selected. The nucleotide sequence reads TGTGCCACCAGCAGAGCCGGGACAGGGGCCGAGCAGTACTTC. This gives the protein CATSRAGTGAEQYF.